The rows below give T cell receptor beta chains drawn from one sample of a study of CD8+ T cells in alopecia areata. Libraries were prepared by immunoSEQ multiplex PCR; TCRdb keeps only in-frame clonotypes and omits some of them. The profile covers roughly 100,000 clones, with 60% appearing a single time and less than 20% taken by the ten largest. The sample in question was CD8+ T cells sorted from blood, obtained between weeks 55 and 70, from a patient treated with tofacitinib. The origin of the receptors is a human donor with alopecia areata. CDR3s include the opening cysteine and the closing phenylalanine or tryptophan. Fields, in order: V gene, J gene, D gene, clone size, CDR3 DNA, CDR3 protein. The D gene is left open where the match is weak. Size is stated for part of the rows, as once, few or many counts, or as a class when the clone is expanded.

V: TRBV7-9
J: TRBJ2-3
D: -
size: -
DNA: TGTGCCAGCAGCGTGGAGGGGATAGATACGCAGTATTTT
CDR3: CASSVEGIDTQYF

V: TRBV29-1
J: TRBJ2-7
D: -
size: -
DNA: TGCAGCACCTCAACCGAAAATAGACCCTACGAGCAGTACTTC
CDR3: CSTSTENRPYEQYF

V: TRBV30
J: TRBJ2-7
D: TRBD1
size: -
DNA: TGTGCCTGGAGGATTGGGACAGACAACGAGCAGTACTTC
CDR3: CAWRIGTDNEQYF

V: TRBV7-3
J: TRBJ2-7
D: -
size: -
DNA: TGTGCCAGCAGCAATAGTCGGCACCTGGTACACGAGCAGTACTTC
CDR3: CASSNSRHLVHEQYF

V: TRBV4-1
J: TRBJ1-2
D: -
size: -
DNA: TGCGCCAGCAGCCAACTCCAGGGAGACTATGGCTACACCTTC
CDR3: CASSQLQGDYGYTF

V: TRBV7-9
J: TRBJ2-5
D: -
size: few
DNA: TGTGCCAGCAGCTTAAGTGGCAGCAACCAAGAGACCCAGTACTTC
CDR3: CASSLSGSNQETQYF

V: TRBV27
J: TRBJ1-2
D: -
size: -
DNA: TGTGCCAGCAGTTTGGTTCAGGGGCGGAACTATGGCTACACCTTC
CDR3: CASSLVQGRNYGYTF

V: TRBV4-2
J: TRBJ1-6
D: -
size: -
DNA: TGTGCCAGCAGCCAGTCAGGAGGGGAGAATTCACCCCTCCACTTT
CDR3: CASSQSGGENSPLHF

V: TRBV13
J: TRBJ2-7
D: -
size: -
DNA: TGTGCCAGCAGCTTAGAACACGAGCAGTACTTC
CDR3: CASSLEHEQYF

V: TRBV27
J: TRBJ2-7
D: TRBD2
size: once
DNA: TGTGCCAGCAGTTTAGAGACTAGCGGGGCTTACGAGCAGTACTTC
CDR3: CASSLETSGAYEQYF

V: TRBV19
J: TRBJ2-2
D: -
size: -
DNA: TGTGCCAGTAGCCCAGACAGGCTGAACACCGGGGAGCTGTTTTTT
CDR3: CASSPDRLNTGELFF

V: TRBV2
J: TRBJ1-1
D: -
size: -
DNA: TGTGCCAGCAGTGATTTCGGCACTGAAGCTTTCTTT
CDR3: CASSDFGTEAFF

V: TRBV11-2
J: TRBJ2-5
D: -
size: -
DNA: TGTGCCAGCCAAGGCGTCCCGGAGACCCAGTACTTC
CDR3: CASQGVPETQYF

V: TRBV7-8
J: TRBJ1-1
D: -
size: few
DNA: TGTGCCAGCATGTCGTCAGGGTCGAACACTGAAGCTTTCTTT
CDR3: CASMSSGSNTEAFF

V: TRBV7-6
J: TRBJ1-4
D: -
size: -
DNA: TGTGCCAGCAGCTTAGAGGGGGGCCTAAGTGATTCGGAGGAAAAACTGTTTTTT
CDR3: CASSLEGGLSDSEEKLFF

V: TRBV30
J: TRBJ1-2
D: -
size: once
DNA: TGTGCCTGTATACTGTCTTATGGCTACACCTTC
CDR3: CACILSYGYTF

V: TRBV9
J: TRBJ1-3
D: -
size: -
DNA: TGTGCCAGCAGCGTAGCGGGTAGCTCTGGAAACACCATATATTTT
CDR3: CASSVAGSSGNTIYF

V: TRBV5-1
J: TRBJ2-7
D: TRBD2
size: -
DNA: TGCGCCAGCAGCTTAAAGCGGGGGGCAGCCTACGAGCAGTACTTC
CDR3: CASSLKRGAAYEQYF

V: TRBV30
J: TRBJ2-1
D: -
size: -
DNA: TGTGCCTGGAGTTATGGTCTCTCCCCTTACAATGAGCAGTTCTTC
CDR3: CAWSYGLSPYNEQFF

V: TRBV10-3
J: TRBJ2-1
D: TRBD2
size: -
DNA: TGTGCCATCAGTGAGTTGCTAGCGGAGAGCTCCTACAATGAGCAGTTCTTC
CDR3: CAISELLAESSYNEQFF

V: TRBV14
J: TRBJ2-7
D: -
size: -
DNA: TGTGCCAGCAGCCAAGATAGGCTCCCTCTCGGGCACGAGCAGTACTTC
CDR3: CASSQDRLPLGHEQYF

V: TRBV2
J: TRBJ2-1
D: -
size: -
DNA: TGTGCCAGAAGGGTTGGGGGCCGGGAGCAGTTCTTC
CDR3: CARRVGGREQFF

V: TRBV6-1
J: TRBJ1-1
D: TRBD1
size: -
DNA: TGTGCCAGCAGTTCGATAAGGGGGCTGGATGAAGCTTTCTTT
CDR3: CASSSIRGLDEAFF

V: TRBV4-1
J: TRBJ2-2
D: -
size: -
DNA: TGCGCCAGCAGCCTAACGCCGGGACTGGGGACCGGGGAGCTGTTTTTT
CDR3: CASSLTPGLGTGELFF

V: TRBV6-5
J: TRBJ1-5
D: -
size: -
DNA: TGTGCCAGCAGGGGTAAATATAGCAATCAGCCCCAGCATTTT
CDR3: CASRGKYSNQPQHF

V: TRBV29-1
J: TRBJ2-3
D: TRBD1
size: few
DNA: TGCAGCGTCCCCCCGGACAGGGCGCCTCCGAAAGATACGCAGTATTTT
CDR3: CSVPPDRAPPKDTQYF